This TCR beta chain is from a study of blood T cell repertoires in COVID-19. Study background: PBMCs, B-cell-depleted T cells, or T cells were the source of the cDNA or gDNA that made up the material.

Measured with immunoSEQ multiplex PCR; TCRdb has only the in-frame clones, and not every one. The sample carries fewer than 300,000 clones, around 80% recorded once. The V end lost 6 bases, the J end lost 6 bases, and 18 bases lay between the germline ends. Germline loops: CDR1 SGHTA, CDR2 FQGNSA. This CDR3 is 15 amino acids long. Material: peripheral blood. V usage is TRBV7-2 and J usage is TRBJ2-1; a weak D match, TRBD2 (6 bases). This sequence was found in a man aged 80 or over with acute or convalescent COVID-19. The CDR3 DNA follows: TGTGCCAGCAGGACCGGGGGAGAGGGCAGCAATGAGCAGTTCTTC. Protein sequence: CASRTGGEGSNEQFF.